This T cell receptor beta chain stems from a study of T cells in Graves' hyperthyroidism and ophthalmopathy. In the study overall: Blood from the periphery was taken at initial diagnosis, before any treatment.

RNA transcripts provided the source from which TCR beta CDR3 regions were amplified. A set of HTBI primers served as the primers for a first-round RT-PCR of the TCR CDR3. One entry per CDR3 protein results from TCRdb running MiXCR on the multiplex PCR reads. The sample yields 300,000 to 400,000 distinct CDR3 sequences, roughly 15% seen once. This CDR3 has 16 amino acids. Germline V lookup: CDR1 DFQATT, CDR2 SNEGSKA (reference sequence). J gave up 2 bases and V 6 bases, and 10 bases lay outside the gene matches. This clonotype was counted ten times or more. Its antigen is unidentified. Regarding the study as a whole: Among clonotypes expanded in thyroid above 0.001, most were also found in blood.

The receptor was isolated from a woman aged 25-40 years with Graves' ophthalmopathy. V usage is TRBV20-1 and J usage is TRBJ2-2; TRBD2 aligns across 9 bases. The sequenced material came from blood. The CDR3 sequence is CSALGAGGTNTGELFF. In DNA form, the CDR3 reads TGCAGTGCCCTAGGGGCGGGGGGGACTAACACCGGGGAGCTGTTTTTT.